One and the same sample provided the 16 T cell receptor beta chains below, sequenced in a study of cytomegalovirus exposure and HLA in healthy donors. Assay used: immunoSEQ multiplex PCR; TCRdb lists only in-frame clones, some missing. The data hold some 84,000 clones, with just over 90% observed a single time. Sequencing was carried out using PBMCs. Every receptor here comes from a man aged 25 to 45 in good health and CMV-seronegative.

The chain couples TRBV30 to TRBJ1-5, with unresolved D. The ends were cut back, 0 bases at V and 3 bases at J, with 12 bases in the middle. CDR1 and CDR2 from the germline V gene are GTSNPN and SVGIG (reference sequence). The CDR3 runs 15 residues. The CDR3 protein is CAWSVRGGHNQPQHF. DNA of the CDR3: TGTGCCTGGAGTGTACGTGGAGGGCACAATCAGCCCCAGCATTTT.

The sample holds one count of this clone. The rearrangement uses TRBV9 and TRBJ1-2; TRBD1 aligns across 9 bases. This CDR3 is 16 amino acids long. V lost 3 bases, J lost 4 bases, and 10 bases stayed unmatched. Germline CDR1 and CDR2: SGDLS and YYNGEE. CDR3 amino acids: CASSAINRGQSYGYTF. CDR3 in DNA: TGTGCCAGCAGCGCTATCAACAGGGGGCAGAGCTATGGCTACACCTTC.

The J gene is TRBJ2-5, the V gene TRBV12-2; the D call in the table, TRBD1, was not verified against the DNA. TRBV12-2 is a known pseudogene. The CDR3 runs to 19 residues. CDR3 DNA: TGTGCAAGTCGCACCAGACAGGGACCCGTGGTTAAGCAAAAAGAGACCCAGTACTTC. It specifies CASRTRQGPVVKQKETQYF.

The chain carries TRBV5-1 and TRBJ1-5, with 9 positions matching TRBD1. The CDR3 spans 14 residues. V was clipped by 4 bases and J by 9 bases; unmatched bases: 8. Germline V gene sequence: CDR1 SGHRS, CDR2 YFSETQ. The CDR3 here is CASSPGQGSGPQHF. In nucleotides, the CDR3 is TGCGCCAGCAGCCCAGGACAGGGGTCAGGGCCCCAGCATTTT. The full variable domain, its missing parts supplied by reference TRBV5-1 and TRBJ1-5, is KAGVTQTPRYLIKTRGQQVTLSCSPISGHRSVSWYQQTPGQGLQFLFEYFSETQRNKGNFPGRFSGRQFSNSRSEMNVSTLELGDSALYLCASSPGQGSGPQHFGDGTRLSIL.

The sample holds one count of this clone. This rearrangement joins TRBV5-1 to TRBJ2-7; 8 bases agree with TRBD1. The germline V gene encodes CDR1 SGHRS and CDR2 YFSETQ. With V trimmed by 5 bases and J by 3 bases, 10 bases remained unmatched. This CDR3 region has 15 residues. CDR3 nucleotides: TGCGCCAGCAGATTGATGGGAGGACAGGGCTACGAGCAGTACTTC. It specifies CASRLMGGQGYEQYF.

The rearrangement links TRBV20-1 to TRBJ1-2; D may be TRBD1 (5 bases). This CDR3 region has 10 residues. Trimming pared 3 bases from V and 8 bases from J, leaving 7 bases between. Germline CDR1 is DFQATT and CDR2 is SNEGSKA (reference sequence). The CDR3 loop reads CSARTVGYTF. The DNA of the CDR3 is TGCAGTGCTAGGACAGTCGGCTACACCTTC.

This chain links TRBV6-1 with TRBJ2-7; possibly TRBD2 for D (7 bases). CDR3 length equals 15 residues. Trimming removed 5 bases at V and 2 bases at J, with 16 bases between. CDR1 and CDR2 from the germline V gene are MNHNS and SASEGT. The DNA of the CDR3 is TGTGCCAGCAGTTGGTCGGGGGGCACCGCCTACGAGCAGTACTTC. It specifies CASSWSGGTAYEQYF.

This chain joins TRBV6-1 and TRBJ1-5, with a tentative D call TRBD1 (6 bases). Germline loops: CDR1 MNHNS, CDR2 SASEGT. V gave up 2 bases and J gave up 4 bases, with 12 bases separating them. The CDR3 is made up of 15 amino acids. CDR3 in amino acids: CASSELQGRNQPQHF. CDR3 nucleotides: TGTGCCAGCAGTGAACTACAGGGACGGAATCAGCCCCAGCATTTT.

V usage is TRBV28 and J usage is TRBJ2-1; D is perhaps TRBD1 (6 bases). Trimming stripped 5 bases from V and 2 bases from J, with 10 bases between. The CDR3 is 14 amino acids. Per germline, CDR1 MDHEN and CDR2 SYDVKM. CDR3: CASSGQTPYNEQFF. The CDR3 nucleotides read TGTGCCAGCAGTGGACAGACCCCCTACAATGAGCAGTTCTTC.

This chain uses TRBV29-1 with TRBJ1-1; TRBD1 might be the D (5 bases). Between the trimmed V and J ends, which lost 1 base and 11 bases, there was a span of 14 bases. CDR1 is SQVTM and CDR2 is ANQGSEA in the germline V gene. The CDR3 contains 12 residues. For the CDR3, the DNA is TGCAGCGTTGAAGTTCGGCAGGGACTGGCTTTCTTT. Protein: CSVEVRQGLAFF.

There are a few counts of this clone. J is TRBJ2-7 and V is TRBV6-1; TRBD1 matches 7 bases. The V gene end was trimmed by 2 bases and the J gene end by 0 bases; junction bases not matched to a gene: 4. Per the germline V gene, CDR1 is MNHNS and CDR2 is SASEGT. The length of the CDR3 is 15 residues. The CDR3 coding sequence is TGTGCCAGCAGTGAACGGGACAGCTCCTCCTACGAGCAGTACTTC. This encodes CASSERDSSSYEQYF.

J is TRBJ1-5 and V is TRBV19, with D maybe TRBD1 (5 bases). The CDR3 length is 16 residues. CDR1 is LNHDA and CDR2 is SQIVND in the germline V gene (reference sequence). Trimming shortened V by 2 bases and J by 0 bases, and 11 bases separated the two germline ends. The DNA of the CDR3 is TGTGCCAGTAGTATACAAGGAGGGGATAGCAATCAGCCCCAGCATTTT. Translation: CASSIQGGDSNQPQHF.

V gene TRBV5-5 combines with J gene TRBJ1-4; 9 bases line up with TRBD1. Germline-derived CDR1 and CDR2 are SGHKS and YYEKEE (reference sequence). This CDR3 has 14 residues. V lost 5 bases and J lost 8; bases outside the gene matches: 7. CDR3 DNA sequence: TGTGCCAGCAGACTGGACAGGGGTCGGGAAAAACTGTTTTTT. This sequence encodes CASRLDRGREKLFF.

This chain connects TRBV28 to TRBJ1-5, with D perhaps matching TRBD1 (5 bases). This CDR3 contains 14 residues. The germline CDR1 and CDR2 sequences are MDHEN and SYDVKM. Trimming cost V 3 bases and J 7 bases, with 13 bases left between them. In nucleotides, the CDR3 is TGTGCCAGCAGTTTTTTAAGGGGCAGCCAGCCCCAGCATTTT. Encoded protein: CASSFLRGSQPQHF. The full variable domain, rest sourced from reference TRBV28 and TRBJ1-5, is DVKVTQSSRYLVKRTGEKVFLECVQDMDHENMFWYRQDPGLGLRLIYFSYDVKMKEKGDIPEGYSVSREKKERFSLILESASTNQTSMYLCASSFLRGSQPQHFGDGTRLSIL.

J is TRBJ2-4 and V is TRBV19; 10 positions agree with TRBD1. The V gene's germline CDR1 is LNHDA and CDR2 SQIVND (reference sequence). The CDR3 runs to 12 residues. With V trimmed by 7 bases and J by 8 bases, 2 bases remained unmatched. In DNA form, the CDR3 reads TGTGCCAGTAAGGACAGGGGGGACATTCAGTACTTC. Protein product: CASKDRGDIQYF.

In its sample, this clone was seen once. V gene TRBV27 combines with J gene TRBJ2-1; 11 bases map to TRBD2. V shed 6 bases, J shed 8 bases, and the junction held 9 bases outside the gene matches. Germline V gives CDR1 MNHEY, CDR2 SMNVEV (reference sequence). The CDR3 runs 15 residues. The CDR3 DNA reads as TGTGCCAGCAGATCTAGCGGGGGGCTAGGGTATGAGCAGTTCTTC. It specifies CASRSSGGLGYEQFF.